The clone carrying this T cell receptor (beta chain) has ten or more counts. TCRdb reprocessed the 5' RACE reads with MiXCR, giving one entry per CDR3 protein. The profile shows around 100,000 distinct CDR3 sequences, 8.4% of them singletons. The CDR3 sequence is 14 residues long. Trimming removed 6 bases from V and 2 bases from J, with 14 bases in between. Germline assignment: CDR1 SQVTM and CDR2 ANQGSEA. The data are from a study of T cells after yellow fever vaccination. About the study: Preparation of the low-cell-number fractions used SMART-Seq v4 Ultra Low Input.

Sample: CD8+ T cells sorted from PBMCs, taken 45 days after the yellow fever booster vaccination. This rearrangement joins TRBV29-1 to TRBJ2-1, with D possibly matching TRBD1 (6 bases). The sequence was collected from a man aged 25-45 years who received the YFV17D yellow fever vaccine. The CDR3 loop reads CSVVQGKTYNEQFF. For the CDR3, the DNA is TGCAGCGTAGTACAGGGAAAAACCTACAATGAGCAGTTCTTC.